The T cell receptor beta chain described here comes from a study of OX40 agonist ivuxolimab in advanced cancers. On the study more broadly: Dose-escalation patients suffered from hepatocellular carcinoma, melanoma, renal cell or head and neck cancer. It was permissible to have had prior anti-PD-1, anti-PD-L1 or anti-CTLA-4 therapy, and 40% had some.

This CDR3 is built from 12 residues. The germline CDR1 and CDR2 sequences are SNHLY and FYNNEI. Trimming at V came to 6 bases and at J to 4 bases, leaving 3 bases not matched to a gene. Any history of autoimmune disease or systemic immunosuppression disqualified patients. Study results and caveats: Averaging showed that CD8+ T cells had more expanded clones than CD4+ did.

Points on this clone: Its antigen is undetermined. The sample holds other DNA sequences that translate to the same CDR3.

The protocol was immunoSEQ multiplex PCR, while the TCRdb copy is restricted to in-frame clones and leaves out a portion. The sample lists approximately 58,000 clones, over 80% occurring once. The genes are TRBV2 and TRBJ2-7; TRBD2 matches at 7 bases. This clonotype was obtained from an adult with an advanced solid tumor such as melanoma, head and neck, liver or kidney cancer. This sample comprised CD4+ or CD8+ T cells sorted from blood, obtained in a trial of the OX40 agonist ivuxolimab. The CDR3 region has the DNA TGTGCCAGCAGGGGGGGGAGTTACGAGCAGTACTTC. It encodes CASRGGSYEQYF.